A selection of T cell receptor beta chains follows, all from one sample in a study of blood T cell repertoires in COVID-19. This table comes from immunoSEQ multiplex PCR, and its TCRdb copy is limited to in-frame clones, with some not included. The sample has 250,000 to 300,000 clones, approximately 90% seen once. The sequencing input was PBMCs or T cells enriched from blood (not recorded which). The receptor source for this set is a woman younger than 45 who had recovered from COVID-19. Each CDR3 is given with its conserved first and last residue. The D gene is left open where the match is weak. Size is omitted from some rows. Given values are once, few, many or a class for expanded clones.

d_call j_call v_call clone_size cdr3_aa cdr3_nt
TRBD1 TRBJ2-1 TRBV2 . CASSTGTGGGDEQFF TGTGCCAGCAGTACCGGGACAGGGGGCGGGGATGAGCAGTTCTTC
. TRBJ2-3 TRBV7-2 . CASSPGHLTDTQYF TGTGCCAGCAGCCCGGGACACCTCACAGATACGCAGTATTTT
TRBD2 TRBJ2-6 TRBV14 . CASSQGASGYISGANVLTF TGTGCCAGCAGCCAAGGGGCTAGCGGGTATATTTCTGGGGCCAACGTCCTGACTTTC
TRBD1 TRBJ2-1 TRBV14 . CASSRTQDRGYNEQFF TGTGCCAGCAGCCGCACTCAGGACAGGGGGTACAATGAGCAGTTCTTC
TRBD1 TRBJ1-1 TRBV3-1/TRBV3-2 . CASRTGSGTEAFF TGTGCCAGCAGGACAGGGAGTGGCACTGAAGCTTTCTTT
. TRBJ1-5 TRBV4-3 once CASSQDRFNQPQHF TGCGCCAGCAGCCAAGATCGGTTCAATCAGCCCCAGCATTTT
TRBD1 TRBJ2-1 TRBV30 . CAWSVPRQGARNEQFF TGTGCCTGGAGTGTACCGAGACAGGGGGCTCGAAATGAGCAGTTCTTC
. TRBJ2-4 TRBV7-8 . CASSYPTGKNIQYF TGTGCCAGCAGCTACCCTACTGGTAAAAACATTCAGTACTTC
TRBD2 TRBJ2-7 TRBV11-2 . CASSLFRLAGGYEQYF TGTGCCAGCAGCTTATTCCGACTAGCGGGAGGGTACGAGCAGTACTTC
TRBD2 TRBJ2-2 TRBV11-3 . CASSLGGLAGDGELFF TGTGCCAGCAGCTTAGGGGGACTAGCGGGAGACGGGGAGCTGTTTTTT
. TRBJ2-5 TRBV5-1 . CASSLAQETQYF TGCGCCAGCAGCTTGGCACAAGAGACCCAGTACTTC
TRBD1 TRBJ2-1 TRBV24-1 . CATSDLGTGSSNEQFF TGTGCCACCAGTGATCTCGGGACAGGTTCCTCCAATGAGCAGTTCTTC
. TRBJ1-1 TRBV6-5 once CASSNWGDTEAFF TGTGCCAGCAGCAACTGGGGGGACACTGAAGCTTTCTTT
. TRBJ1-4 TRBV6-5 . CASSPRRATNEKLFF TGTGCCAGCAGTCCTAGGAGGGCAACTAATGAAAAACTGTTTTTT